Shown below are 31 T cell receptor beta chains from a single sample sequenced in a study of tumor and adjacent non-tumor tissue in lung cancer. TCRbeta libraries were built with three rounds of nested PCR, modified from ARM-PCR. TCRdb independently ran MiXCR on the multiplex PCR reads; one entry per CDR3 protein. The sample has around 210,000 distinct CDR3 sequences, 60% to 85% seen once. No cell sorting was done before RNA was extracted from the tissue. The sequenced material came from lung tumor tissue. The source of these receptors is a man between 60 and 75 years old with non-small cell lung cancer.

This clonotype was detected only a few times. The junction departs from the called germline gene at one end, perhaps through a read error. The chain employs TRBV11-2 and TRBJ2-1; no firm D call. CDR1 SGHAT and CDR2 FQNNGV come from the germline V gene. The length of the CDR3 is 15 residues. In DNA form, the CDR3 reads TGTGCCAGCAGCCCCCTGATTTTCGGGTACAATGAGCAGCTCTTC. Its protein product is CASSPLIFGYNEQLF.

This chain joins TRBV5-6 and TRBJ1-5, with D tentatively TRBD1 or TRBD2 (5 bases each). The J call may be mistaken, given a closer DNA end match to TRBJ2-3. Germline loops: CDR1 SGHDT, CDR2 YYEEEE. This CDR3 has 15 amino acids. The chain's CDR3 is CASSTYQGPGQPQYF. CDR3 DNA: TGTGCCAGCAGCACCTACCAGGGACCCGGGCAGCCCCAGTATTTT.

This clonotype occurred many times. The rearrangement joins TRBV29-1 to TRBJ2-3, with D perhaps matching TRBD2 (6 bases). The V end lost 8 bases, the J end lost 0 bases, and 18 bases lay between the germline ends. Germline values: CDR1 SQVTM, CDR2 ANQGSEA. CDR3 length: 15 amino acids. DNA of the CDR3: TGCAGCACCCGAGGAGGGCTTACTAGCACAGATACGCAGTATTTT. Amino acid sequence: CSTRGGLTSTDTQYF.

Of note for this clonotype: This clone may be a read error of a much larger clone one base away. The chain is built from TRBV12-3 or TRBV12-4 and TRBJ2-5, with 7 bases matching TRBD2. CDR3 length: 13 residues. This chain's CDR3 is CASSPGARETEYF. CDR3 DNA: TGTGCCAGCAGTCCCGGAGCGCGGGAGACCGAGTACTTC.

This clonotype was detected only once. V usage is TRBV14 and J usage is TRBJ1-2; 7 bases are shared with TRBD1. CDR1 is SGHDN and CDR2 is FVKESK in the germline V gene. The CDR3 contains 15 residues. V lost 3 bases to trimming and J lost 5 bases; unmatched junction nucleotides: 9. The CDR3 DNA reads TGTGCCAGCAGCCATTCCGAGGGGGCATGGTATGGCTACACCTTC. Its translation is CASSHSEGAWYGYTF.

There are many counts of this clonotype. This chain joins TRBV20-1 and TRBJ2-6, with D perhaps TRBD1 or TRBD2 (6 bases each). The germline gives CDR1 DFQATT, CDR2 SNEGSKA (reference sequence). The CDR3 has 15 residues. With 6 bases removed from V and 2 bases from J, the gap between germline ends came to 14 bases. CDR3 region: CSALRGGTGANVLTF. CDR3 nucleotide sequence: TGCAGTGCCCTGAGAGGGGGGACTGGGGCCAACGTCCTGACTTTC.

The gene calls are TRBV20-1 and TRBJ2-5; 8 bases are a match to TRBD1. V dropped 7 bases and J dropped 2; count of bases not matched to a gene: 6. Germline loops: CDR1 DFQATT, CDR2 SNEGSKA (reference sequence). The CDR3 has 13 residues. The CDR3 region is CSVPRTGQETQYF. CDR3 nucleotide sequence: TGCAGTGTCCCACGGACAGGGCAAGAGACCCAGTACTTC.

This chain connects TRBV12-3 or TRBV12-4 to TRBJ1-4; TRBD1 matches at 7 bases. The CDR3 totals 14 residues. V dropped 6 bases and J dropped 7; count of bases not matched to a gene: 8. This chain's CDR3 is CASRTKGAGEKLFF. DNA for the CDR3: TGTGCCAGCAGAACAAAGGGGGCAGGTGAAAAACTGTTTTTT.

This clonotype appeared once. The junction does not match germline at one end; this may be a read error. The chain employs TRBV4-1 and TRBJ1-2, with 9 bases identical to TRBD1. The CDR3 is made up of 14 amino acids. CDR1 MGHRA and CDR2 YSYEKL come from the germline V gene. CDR3 in DNA: TGCGCCAGCAGCCCGGGACAGGGAACCTATGGCTACCCCTTC. This translates into CASSPGQGTYGYPF.

This chain joins TRBV11-3 and TRBJ2-7, with 7 bases aligning to TRBD1. This CDR3 has 15 amino acids. From germline, CDR1 is SGHNT and CDR2 YENEEA. V dropped 4 bases and J dropped 3; count of bases not matched to a gene: 9. The CDR3 DNA follows: TGTGCCAGCAGCTCCCCCGGAACAGGGGACTACGAGCAGTACTTC. Its protein is CASSSPGTGDYEQYF.

The V and J genes are TRBV30 and TRBJ2-6, with D possibly TRBD2 on 5 matching bases. V lost 7 bases and J 2 bases, leaving 12 bases between the germline ends. The CDR3 loop spans 14 amino acids. Germline CDR1 reads GTSNPN; CDR2 reads SVGIG (reference sequence). Written as DNA, the CDR3 is TGTGCCTCTAGGACTGGCGCTGGGGCCAACGTCCTGACTTTC. Protein sequence: CASRTGAGANVLTF.

About this clonotype itself: A much larger clone sits a single nucleotide away, making a read error possible. CDR3 bases: TGTGCCAGCAGTTCCGGGACAGCTACTAACTATGGCTACACCTTC. It specifies CASSSGTATNYGYTF. V gene TRBV6-2 or TRBV6-3 combines with J gene TRBJ1-2; 7 bases match TRBD1. Germline V gives CDR1 MNHEY, CDR2 SVGEGT. J gave up 0 bases and V 4 bases, and 5 bases lay outside the gene matches. CDR3 length equals 15 residues.

This clonotype has just one count. V usage is TRBV11-2 and J usage is TRBJ2-5; no firm D call. Trimming removed 4 bases at V and 2 bases at J, with 8 bases between. The CDR3 covers 13 residues. CDR1 SGHAT and CDR2 FQNNGV come from the germline V gene. The CDR3, as DNA: TGTGCCAGCAGCTACGGGTCTCAAGAGACCCAGTACTTC. This codes for CASSYGSQETQYF.

The chain is built from TRBV4-3 and TRBJ2-7, with TRBD1 identical over 10 bases. Germline V CDR1 and CDR2: LGHNA, YSLEER. The CDR3 totals 16 residues. V lost 10 bases, J lost 2 bases, and 14 bases stayed unmatched. For the CDR3, the DNA is TGCGCCAATAGCCAAGCCGGAGGGACAGGGGCCTACGAGCAGTACTTC. Translating it yields CANSQAGGTGAYEQYF.

Points on this clonotype: This clone may be a read error of a much larger clone one base away. Because it lacks the conserved phenylalanine or tryptophan at the end, this CDR3 is likely a read error. This sequence joins TRBV29-1 and TRBJ2-6, with D uncertain. Between the trimmed V and J ends, which lost 6 bases and 0 bases, there was a span of 6 bases. The CDR3 consists of 13 residues. Germline CDR1 SQVTM, CDR2 ANQGSEA. Here the CDR3 DNA reads TGCAGCGTCATCGGCTCTGGGGCCAACGTCCTGACTATC. This encodes CSVIGSGANVLTI.

V and J are TRBV4-1 and TRBJ2-1, with 11 bases identical to TRBD2. CDR1 and CDR2 (germline): MGHRA, YSYEKL. After removal of 0 bases from V and 0 bases from J, the junction contained 13 bases not matched to a gene. This CDR3 spans 21 amino acids. The CDR3 reads CASSQDQGGTSGTCSYNEQFF. The CDR3 coding sequence is TGCGCCAGCAGCCAAGATCAAGGGGGGACTAGCGGTACATGCTCCTACAATGAGCAGTTCTTC.

The chain has TRBV29-1 and TRBJ1-1; D might be TRBD1 (5 bases). There are 13 residues in the CDR3. With 8 bases removed from V and 4 bases from J, the gap between germline ends came to 17 bases. The germline V gene encodes CDR1 SQVTM and CDR2 ANQGSEA. The CDR3 DNA is TGCAGCTCCTTTGGGGGGGGTGTCACTGAAGCTTTCTTT. Protein sequence: CSSFGGGVTEAFF. The full variable domain, completed using reference TRBV29-1 and TRBJ1-1, is SAVISQKPSRDICQRGTSLTIQCQVDSQVTMMFWYRQQPGQSLTLIATANQGSEATYESGFVIDKFPISRPNLTFSTLTVSNMSPEDSSIYLCSSFGGGVTEAFFGQGTRLTVV.

With respect to this clonotype: Relative to the germline gene, one junction end is altered; a read error may explain this. The chain links TRBV11-1 to TRBJ2-5; D possibly matches TRBD1 or TRBD2 (5 bases each). This CDR3 has 14 residues. Per the germline V gene, CDR1 is SGHAT and CDR2 is FQDESV (reference sequence). CDR3 nucleotide sequence: TGTGCCAACAGCCTCGGGACGGACCAAGAGACCGAGTACTTC. Protein sequence: CANSLGTDQETEYF.

Details on this clonotype: An end of the junction differs from the germline gene, which may be a read error. The J gene is TRBJ2-4, the V gene TRBV11-3, with 8 bases matching TRBD2. There are 16 residues in the CDR3. Germline V CDR1 and CDR2: SGHNT, YENEEA. CDR3 DNA: TGTACCAGTAGCTTAGGGTTAGCGGGGACCCGAGACATTCAGTACTTC. The encoded protein is CTSSLGLAGTRDIQYF.

On this clonotype itself: A read error is possible here, since a much larger clone lies one base away. This rearrangement joins TRBV11-1 to TRBJ2-5; no reliable D call. The CDR3 is 16 amino acids. Trimming shortened V by 5 bases and J by 4 bases, and 20 bases separated the two germline ends. Germline values: CDR1 SGHAT, CDR2 FQDESV (reference sequence). The CDR3 loop is CASSRRSSRIGETQYF. The CDR3 nucleotides are TGTGCCAGCAGCCGGCGGAGTAGCAGAATCGGAGAGACCCAGTACTTC.

In the case of this clonotype: A much larger clone is a single base away; this may be a read error. This sequence joins TRBV20-1 and TRBJ1-5; 9 positions match TRBD1. The CDR3 covers 13 residues. The germline CDR1 and CDR2 sequences are DFQATT and SNEGSKA (reference sequence). CDR3 bases: TGCAATGCTAAAGGGACAGGGTGGGAGCCCCAGCATTTT. This translates into CNAKGTGWEPQHF.

This clonotype occurred once. At one end the junction does not follow the germline gene, possibly because of a read error. The J gene is TRBJ2-5, the V gene TRBV11-3; the match to TRBD1 covers 10 bases. This CDR3 contains 15 residues. CDR1 is SGHNT and CDR2 is YENEEA in the germline V gene. CDR3 coding DNA: TGTACCAGCAGCCTTGACAGGGGGCGATCAGAGACCCAGTACTTC. Its protein product is CTSSLDRGRSETQYF.

This clonotype was observed a handful of times. At one of its ends the junction is not consistent with the germline gene, which may arise from a read error. V usage is TRBV20-1 and J usage is TRBJ2-7; a possible D gene is TRBD2 (5 bases). Per the germline V gene, CDR1 is DFQATT and CDR2 is SNEGSKA (reference sequence). This CDR3 is built from 12 residues. The CDR3 protein is CGALDGPGEQYF. As DNA, the CDR3 is TGCGGTGCTTTGGACGGTCCGGGGGAGCAGTACTTC.

The genes are TRBV28 and TRBJ2-3, with D perhaps assigned TRBD1 or TRBD2 (6 bases each). V lost 2 bases to trimming and J lost 0 bases, with 15 bases between them. CDR1 is MDHEN and CDR2 is SYDVKM in the germline V gene. The CDR3 runs 17 residues. CDR3 bases: TGTGCCAGCAGTTTAGGGCTCACAGGGAGGAGCACAGATACGCAGTATTTT. It is translated as CASSLGLTGRSTDTQYF.

In regard to this clonotype: Given the absence of the conserved phenylalanine or tryptophan at the CDR3 end, a read error is likely. J is TRBJ1-1 and V is TRBV4-1; unclear D gene. V was trimmed by 2 bases and J by 10 bases, leaving 20 bases between them. The CDR3 loop spans 15 amino acids. Germline V gene data show CDR1 as MGHRA and CDR2 as YSYEKL. The CDR3 sequence: CASSQNWDSLKVAFL. CDR3 sequence (DNA): TGCGCCAGCAGCCAAAATTGGGATTCGCTCAAAGTAGCTTTCTTG.

On this clonotype itself: Sequence at one end of the junction differs from germline and may be a read error. This chain uses TRBV4-3 with TRBJ2-3; D gene ambiguous. Germline CDR1 is LGHNA and CDR2 is YSLEER. CDR3 length equals 15 residues. The CDR3 sequence: CASSPRARGTNTQYF. CDR3 DNA sequence: TGCGCCAGCAGCCCCCGGGCGCGAGGCACAAATACGCAGTATTTT.

Comments on this clonotype: The junction differs from germline at one of its ends, possibly a read error. V gene TRBV6-5 combines with J gene TRBJ2-7; D remains unclear. Germline-derived CDR1 and CDR2 are MNHEY and SVGAGI. This CDR3 is built from 15 residues. DNA for the CDR3: TGTGTCAGCAGTTACCCGAATAGGGCCGGCTACGAGCAGTACTTC. Protein: CVSSYPNRAGYEQYF.

The rearrangement links TRBV29-1 to TRBJ1-2, with D possibly TRBD1 on 5 matching bases. The V and J ends lost 1 base and 7 bases respectively, with 13 bases between them. Germline V lookup: CDR1 SQVTM, CDR2 ANQGSEA. The CDR3 has 13 amino acids. This CDR3 reads CSVEAGRECGYTF. As DNA, the CDR3 is TGCAGCGTTGAAGCAGGGAGGGAATGTGGCTACACCTTC.

This clonotype was found a few times. A read error is possible here, since a much larger clone lies one base away. No conserved phenylalanine or tryptophan ends this CDR3, so it is likely a read error. The chain couples TRBV20-1 to TRBJ2-5; 10 bases are a match to TRBD2. The junction had 3 bases not matched to a gene; V was cut back by 3 bases and J by 2 bases. The CDR3 totals 14 residues. In germline, CDR1 is DFQATT, CDR2 SNEGSKA (reference sequence). The CDR3 loop reads CSASRAGGQETQYL. The CDR3 coding sequence is TGCAGTGCTAGCAGAGCGGGGGGGCAAGAGACCCAGTACCTC.

Worth noting for this clonotype: Relative to the germline gene, one junction end is altered; a read error may explain this. This chain's CDR3 is CASSPSGGTNNEEFF. DNA of the CDR3: TGTGCCAGCAGCCCGTCTGGCGGGACCAACAATGAGGAGTTCTTC. The chain carries TRBV11-3 and TRBJ2-1; tentative D call: TRBD2 (6 bases). CDR3 size: 15 residues. Germline CDR1 reads SGHNT; CDR2 reads YENEEA.

Details on this clonotype: At one end the junction does not follow the germline gene, possibly because of a read error. The gene calls are TRBV10-1 and TRBJ2-1, with 9 bases identical to TRBD2. In germline, CDR1 is WNHNN, CDR2 SYGVQD (reference sequence). The CDR3 contains 16 residues. The CDR3 spells CARSGNPAGGYNEQFF. CDR3 sequence (DNA): TGCGCCAGGAGTGGAAATCCAGCGGGAGGTTACAATGAGCAATTCTTC.